Shown below are 13 T cell receptor beta chains from a single sample sequenced in a study of shared clonotypes between healthy human individuals. The assay was immunoSEQ multiplex PCR, and TCRdb's table has in-frame clones only and misses some. The top ten hold more than 0.1% of the sample, which has more than 2 million clones, around 95% seen once. The sample was naive CD4+ T cells sorted from blood. The subset denotes: CD45RA+ positively selected. These receptors were taken from a young man in good health.

The chain combines TRBV6-5 with TRBJ1-1, with TRBD1 as a possible D gene (6 bases). V lost 6 bases and J 1 base, leaving 15 bases between the germline ends. This CDR3 contains 15 residues. CDR1 MNHEY and CDR2 SVGAGI come from the germline V gene. The chain's CDR3 is CASSSFGQKNTEAFF. DNA of the CDR3: TGTGCCAGCAGCTCATTCGGACAGAAGAACACTGAAGCTTTCTTT.

V and J are TRBV28 and TRBJ1-4; weak D call: TRBD1 (5 bases). Germline V gives CDR1 MDHEN, CDR2 SYDVKM. Trimming removed 3 bases from V and 3 bases from J, with 14 bases in between. This CDR3 spans 16 amino acids. The CDR3 DNA reads TGTGCCAGCAGTTTTTCCGGGGCCGTGGCTAATGAAAAACTGTTTTTT. This gives the protein CASSFSGAVANEKLFF.

The CDR3 loop reads CATSRGRDRGAFQETQYF. In DNA form, the CDR3 reads TGTGCCACCAGCAGAGGTCGGGACAGGGGGGCTTTCCAAGAGACCCAGTACTTC. This chain links TRBV15 with TRBJ2-5; TRBD1 aligns across 11 bases. V lost 1 base, J lost 1 base, and 8 bases stayed unmatched. The CDR3 has 18 amino acids. Germline CDR1 and CDR2: LNHNV and YYDKDF (reference sequence).

The chain joins TRBV5-4 to TRBJ2-3; D unresolved. Per germline, CDR1 SGHNT and CDR2 YYREEE (reference sequence). The CDR3 covers 15 residues. The ends were cut back, 0 bases at V and 3 bases at J, with 11 bases in the middle. CDR3 DNA: TGTGCCAGCAGCTTGGATAGGCCGGTTACAGATACGCAGTATTTT. It translates to CASSLDRPVTDTQYF.

This clone was counted a single time. The chain couples TRBV30 to TRBJ2-7; no clear D gene. Per germline, CDR1 GTSNPN and CDR2 SVGIG (reference sequence). Trimming left V 3 bases short and J 3 bases short, with 6 bases between. The CDR3 consists of 11 residues. The chain's CDR3 is CAWRGYYEQYF. CDR3 in DNA: TGTGCCTGGAGAGGGTACTACGAGCAGTACTTC.

The chain uses TRBV13 and TRBJ2-7; 12 bases align to TRBD2. The J segment lost 5 bases and the V segment lost 4 bases, leaving 9 bases of the junction unmatched. The CDR3 contains 16 residues. The germline CDR1 and CDR2 sequences are PRHDT and FYEKMQ (reference sequence). The CDR3 loop is CASSSTSSGRGHEQYF. Written as DNA, the CDR3 is TGTGCCAGCAGCTCTACATCTAGCGGGAGGGGCCACGAGCAGTACTTC.

The chain couples TRBV7-2 to TRBJ1-5; D might be TRBD1 (6 bases). Between the trimmed V and J ends, which lost 8 bases and 2 bases, there was a span of 13 bases. The CDR3 has 14 residues. Germline loops: CDR1 SGHTA, CDR2 FQGNSA. In DNA form, the CDR3 reads TGTGCCAGCCGCGGACAGATCGGCAATCAGCCCCAGCATTTT. It codes for CASRGQIGNQPQHF.

The count of this clone is one. Other DNA variants within this sample encode the same CDR3. The DNA for the CDR3 is TGTGCCAGCTCACCGGGGGCGAACTATGGCTACACCTTC. Translation gives CASSPGANYGYTF. V and J are TRBV18 and TRBJ1-2; tentatively, D is TRBD1 (6 bases). This CDR3 region has 13 residues. The V gene's germline CDR1 is KGHSH and CDR2 LQKENI. V was shortened by 3 bases and J by 2 bases, with 7 bases between the two germline ends.

V usage is TRBV5-4 and J usage is TRBJ2-7, with 11 bases fitting TRBD2. Losses at the gene ends were 3 bases for V and 1 base for J; bases not matched to a gene: 3. From germline, CDR1 is SGHNT and CDR2 YYREEE (reference sequence). The CDR3 is made up of 15 amino acids. The CDR3, as DNA: TGTGCCAGCAGCTCACTAGCGGGGGAGTCCTACGAGCAGTACTTC. Its translation is CASSSLAGESYEQYF.

In this sample, this clone turned up a few times. V is TRBV10-3 and J is TRBJ1-6; D possibly corresponds to TRBD1 (6 bases). The CDR3 contains 13 residues. V was pared by 4 bases and J by 8 bases, with 9 bases between. Germline V gene lookup returns CDR1 ENHRY and CDR2 SYGVKD. The CDR3 coding sequence is TGTGCCATCAGTGGGGACATGGATTCACCCCTCCACTTT. It yields the protein CAISGDMDSPLHF.

A remark on this clone: The same CDR3 also results from other DNA sequences found in this sample. The genes are TRBV11-2 and TRBJ2-7; 8 bases are a match to TRBD1. CDR3 length equals 14 residues. Germline V lookup: CDR1 SGHAT, CDR2 FQNNGV. V lost 9 bases to trimming and J lost 3 bases; unmatched junction nucleotides: 10. This CDR3 reads CASSQGQGNYEQYF. In DNA, the CDR3 is TGTGCCAGTAGCCAAGGACAGGGCAACTACGAGCAGTACTTC. Combining the CDR3 with reference TRBV11-2 and TRBJ2-7 gives the whole variable domain EAGVAQSPRYKIIEKRQSVAFWCNPISGHATLYWYQQILGQGPKLLIQFQNNGVVDDSQLPKDRFSAERLKGVDSTLKIQPAKLEDSAVYLCASSQGQGNYEQYFGPGTRLTVT.

V gene TRBV5-1 combines with J gene TRBJ1-3; D is unclear. The CDR3 loop spans 16 amino acids. Germline V gives CDR1 SGHRS, CDR2 YFSETQ. The germline V and J ends were trimmed by 4 bases and 0 bases, with 14 bases remaining between them. The CDR3 region is CASSPAGSLSGNTIYF. Written as DNA, the CDR3 is TGCGCCAGCAGCCCTGCAGGAAGCCTCTCTGGAAACACCATATATTTT.

This sequence joins TRBV30 and TRBJ2-7; possibly TRBD2 for D (6 bases). Trimming removed 2 bases from V and 6 bases from J, with 14 bases in between. The CDR3 consists of 13 residues. The germline V gene encodes CDR1 GTSNPN and CDR2 SVGIG (reference sequence). The CDR3 sequence is CAWSPRRGSEQYF. DNA for the CDR3: TGTGCCTGGAGTCCTCGTCGGGGGTCCGAGCAGTACTTC.